The T cell receptor (beta chain) under discussion was sequenced for a study of blood T cell repertoires in COVID-19. In the study overall: The United States, Italy and Spain supplied acute and convalescent COVID-19 samples. Sample material is recorded as cDNA or gDNA derived from T cells, B-cell-depleted T cells, or PBMCs.

The germline V gene encodes CDR1 SGHNT and CDR2 YYREEE (reference sequence). Trimming left V 1 base short and J 3 bases short, with 13 bases between. This CDR3 is 15 amino acids long. Per the authors' pipeline: Reference gene primer amplification yielded estimated nucleated cell counts. The table came from immunoSEQ multiplex PCR; TCRdb's copy has only in-frame clones and leaves some out. The DNA was the basis for D and trimming; V, J and clone size are from that table. This table has fewer than 60,000 clones, over 85% appearing once. The sample taken for sequencing was peripheral blood. This sequence originates from an elderly man with active or convalescent COVID-19. This chain uses TRBV5-4 with TRBJ1-1; D is ambiguous. The CDR3 DNA sequence: TGTGCCAGCAGCTTGTCGAGGGATTGGGACACTGAAGCTTTCTTT. This encodes CASSLSRDWDTEAFF.